These 4 T cell receptor beta chains share one sample of origin, sequenced in a study of T-cell reconstitution after alpha-beta-depleted transplantation in children. Library preparation (for TCRbeta) was performed with unique molecular identifiers. TCRdb redid the calling of the PCR reads with MiXCR, one entry per CDR3 protein. The repertoire holds about 420,000 distinct CDR3 sequences, around 16% seen once, with about 32% in the top ten. Material: PBMCs, mostly from graft donor cells, obtained 360 days after TCRalphabeta/CD19-depleted stem cell transplant. These receptors all come from a boy under two years old who had a stem cell transplant for Wiskott-Aldrich syndrome, so the T cells may come from the graft donor.

The chain uses TRBV10-3 and TRBJ2-7; 7 bases align to TRBD1. CDR1 and CDR2 from the germline V gene are ENHRY and SYGVKD. The CDR3 consists of 12 residues. The trim removed 6 bases at V and 7 bases at J, leaving 6 bases unmatched. The CDR3 reads CAISHRGGEQYF. The CDR3 nucleotides are TGTGCCATCAGCCACAGGGGCGGAGAGCAGTACTTC.

V and J are TRBV12-3 or TRBV12-4 and TRBJ2-6, with a weak D call TRBD1 (6 bases). The CDR3 runs 16 residues. Trimming cost V 2 bases and J 4 bases, with 12 bases left between them. CDR3 sequence reads: CASSLSGQGGANVLTF. The CDR3 coding sequence is TGTGCCAGCAGTTTATCCGGCCAGGGGGGGGCCAACGTCCTGACTTTC.

This chain connects TRBV6-1 to TRBJ1-1; 8 nucleotides align to TRBD1. CDR3 length equals 13 residues. The V segment lost 5 bases and the J segment 6 bases; nucleotides outside the gene matches: 5. Germline assignment: CDR1 MNHNS and CDR2 SASEGT. The CDR3 DNA reads TGTGCCAGCAGTCGGACAGGGCTCGCTGAAGCTTTCTTT. This encodes CASSRTGLAEAFF.

The rearrangement links TRBV6-4 to TRBJ2-1; 9 positions agree with TRBD2. Germline V gene sequence: CDR1 MRHNA, CDR2 SNTAGT. CDR3 length: 17 amino acids. V shed 4 bases, J shed 2 bases, and the junction held 9 bases outside the gene matches. The CDR3 coding sequence is TGTGCCAGCAGTGCGGTCGGCGGGGGGGCCCCCTACAATGAGCAGTTCTTC. Its protein product is CASSAVGGGAPYNEQFF.